This TCR beta chain was sequenced in a study of T cell responses to AZD1222 COVID-19 vaccine. Findings of the study overall: The donor group comprised mostly white British people and more females; the analysis possibly underestimated clonal diversity. Only 5 or 6 individuals given AZD1222 were seropositive at baseline. In all cases, repertoires were sampled only after the peak T cell response.

Sequenced by immunoSEQ multiplex PCR; TCRdb stores in-frame clones only, minus some. The data contain about 140,000 clones, approximately 90% of them seen just once; the ten biggest clones take up around 3.1%. Second-dose schedules of about 4 or about 12 weeks were combined. This clone was found once. The antigen is undetermined. The CDR3 spans 17 residues. CDR1 and CDR2 (germline): LGHNA, YNFKEQ. Between the trimmed V and J ends, which lost 1 base and 7 bases, there was a span of 19 bases. Here the sequenced sample was peripheral blood, taken 28 days after the second AZD1222 dose. The chain uses TRBV4-2 and TRBJ1-4; D may be TRBD1 (6 bases). The TCR comes from an adult who received the AZD1222 COVID-19 vaccine. The CDR3 DNA follows: TGTGCCAGCAGCCAAGGCAGCAGGACAGTCGGAGTTGAAAAACTGTTTTTT. As protein: CASSQGSRTVGVEKLFF.